Reported below is one TCR beta chain. The antigen remains undetermined. The data belong to a study of yellow fever vaccine responses in identical twins. Notes on the study in general: Vaccine-induced T cell responses in twins were reportedly observed to appear partly convergent, partly personalized.

Germline V CDR1 and CDR2: MNHEY, SVGAGI. Trimming removed 2 bases at V and 4 bases at J, with 12 bases between. CDR3 length: 15 amino acids. TCRdb re-called the RT-PCR reads through MiXCR, storing one row per CDR3 protein. The sample contains 13,000 to 15,000 distinct CDR3 sequences, around 84% of which appear only once. This specimen was T cells from blood (PBMCs), unsorted or a sorted subset (not recorded which), taken before or after yellow fever vaccination (not recorded which). The sequence was obtained from a woman under 30 who received the yellow fever vaccine. The V gene is TRBV6-5, the J gene TRBJ1-5; D gene ambiguous. The CDR3: CASSYSVGGNQPQHF. The CDR3 nucleotides read TGTGCCAGCAGTTACAGTGTGGGAGGAAATCAGCCCCAGCATTTT.